This T cell receptor beta chain is drawn from a study of blood T cell repertoires in COVID-19. Clones were sequenced by immunoSEQ multiplex PCR, and TCRdb holds only the in-frame ones, with some missing. In the table there are about 76,000 clones, around 85% of which are singletons. The germline V gene has CDR1 LNHDA and CDR2 SQIVND (reference sequence). The CDR3 runs to 16 residues. The ends lost 7 bases at V and 2 bases at J; junction bases unmatched: 9. Sequences were obtained from peripheral blood. This receptor was taken from a man aged 25-45 years with acute or convalescent COVID-19. The rearrangement links TRBV19 to TRBJ2-5, with 11 bases lining up with TRBD1. CDR3 bases: TGTGCCAGTACCGGGACAGGGGGTTTGGGACAAGAGACCCAGTACTTC. Protein sequence: CASTGTGGLGQETQYF.